This T cell receptor beta chain was recovered during a study of shared clonotypes between healthy human individuals. Method: immunoSEQ multiplex PCR; TCRdb's copy keeps in-frame clones and lacks some. The data hold some 1,400,000 clones, with around 97% observed a single time. The V gene lost 7 bases and the J gene lost 8 bases, with 8 bases spanning the gap. The length of the CDR3 is 11 residues. Per the germline V gene, CDR1 is ENHRY and CDR2 is SYGVKD. Only Caucasian adults living in Nashville, Tennessee made up the donor group. What was sequenced was naive CD4+ T cells sorted from blood. Subset indicated: CD45RA+ positively selected. V gene TRBV10-3 combines with J gene TRBJ2-2; D ambiguous. The sequence derives from a man aged 30 to 45 in good health. The CDR3 region has the DNA TGTGCCATCATGTCCTCGGGGGAGCTGTTTTTT. It translates to CAIMSSGELFF.